This T cell receptor beta chain was profiled in a study of Ad26.COV2.S vaccination and SARS-CoV-2 variants. Across the whole study: The trial was COV1001 and the donor's arm was Ad26.COV2.S. Ad26.COV2.S was injected intramuscularly once or twice, 56 days apart.

The CDR3 runs 15 residues. Germline loops: CDR1 LNHDA, CDR2 SQIVND (reference sequence). V lost 7 bases and J 0 bases, leaving 13 bases between the germline ends. Treatment denoted: some 20 received Ad26.COV2.S at low or high dose, single or two shots; about 5 received placebo; per-sample allocation not given. The samples date from day 63 after the first vaccine or placebo injection. Generated by immunoSEQ multiplex PCR, the TCRdb table keeps only in-frame clones and is missing some. Of more than 300,000 clones listed, roughly 86% are singletons. The chain links TRBV19 to TRBJ1-5, with D perhaps matching TRBD1 (5 bases). Sequenced material: peripheral blood, taken in a trial of Ad26.COV2.S vaccine versus placebo. The source of this sequence is a person aged 18-65 years who received the Ad26.COV2.S COVID-19 vaccine or a placebo. The CDR3, as DNA: TGTGCCAGTATAGCCGGACACCTTAGCAATCAGCCCCAGCATTTT. Translating it yields CASIAGHLSNQPQHF.